This T cell receptor (beta chain) was retrieved from a study of OX40 agonist ivuxolimab in advanced cancers. A word on this clone: The antigen is not known.

TCRdb keeps only in-frame clones here, not all; method: immunoSEQ multiplex PCR. The table shows about 73,000 clones, with roughly 90% occurring only once. Findings and caveats of the study: Antigen specificity remained undetermined for the expanded peripheral T cells.

This CDR3 is 13 amino acids long. Trimming took 4 bases from V and 8 from J, leaving 15 bases between them. Sample: CD4+ or CD8+ T cells sorted from blood, taken in a trial of the OX40 agonist ivuxolimab. The sequence came from an adult with an advanced solid tumor such as melanoma, head and neck, liver or kidney cancer. V is TRBV5-3 and J is TRBJ1-2; D not resolved. TRBV5-3 is marked as an open reading frame, function uncertain. The CDR3 is CARSKRRARGYTF. CDR3 in DNA: TGTGCCAGAAGCAAGCGGAGGGCGCGAGGCTACACCTTC.